This T cell receptor beta chain was observed in a study of T cell responses to AZD1222 COVID-19 vaccine. Whole-study context: Combined were second doses at about 4 or about 12 weeks. Findings and limits, study-wide: White British donors predominated, females outnumbered males, and clonal diversity was possibly underestimated. Within unmutated variant regions lay the reported targets of nearly half of spike-specific TCRs. Spike-specific TCR depth and breadth grew after two AZD1222 doses.

Profiled with immunoSEQ multiplex PCR; TCRdb holds only in-frame clones, not every one. The table lists more than 90,000 clones, around 81% of them singletons. A remark on this clone: Its antigen is undetermined.

The sample was peripheral blood, taken on day 0 of AZD1222 vaccination. The source is an adult in good health.

CDR3 residues: CASSSQTGLEEQYF. The CDR3 DNA is TGTGCCAGCAGCTCTCAGACAGGGCTGGAGGAGCAGTACTTC. This chain uses TRBV7-2 with TRBJ2-7; 7 bases map to TRBD1. This CDR3 contains 14 residues. Germline V CDR1 and CDR2: SGHTA, FQGNSA. The V gene end was trimmed by 4 bases and the J gene end by 7 bases; junction bases not matched to a gene: 10.